Listed here is a single TCR beta chain. It lacks a known antigen. No base qualities exist here, and no much larger clone lies one base off it. The data were taken from a study of cytomegalovirus exposure and HLA in healthy donors listed by TCRdb under 2017. As for the study more broadly: According to an earlier analysis of around 600 of the donors, some 180 million T cells yielded roughly 110 million unique TCR beta sequences and approximately 300 Gb of sequence data. Among about 400 genotyped donors of the cohort, an average of roughly 230,000 unique TCR beta nucleotide sequences was sequenced per donor, of which roughly 18% were non-productive. Donor age, sex, ethnicity and CMV serostatus were compiled together with the repertoire data. To predict cytomegalovirus infection status, the study brought together high-throughput TCR immunosequencing, statistical association of individual TCRs with disease status, and machine learning. The T cell repertoires of roughly 660 subjects were profiled by immunosequencing and related to cytomegalovirus serostatus. Typing coverage varied by locus: roughly 629-640 donors for A, B, C, DRB1 and DQB1; about 520 for DQA1; about 570 for DPA1; roughly 450 for DPB1. To decide whether each TCR beta V gene segment behaved as functional or pseudogenic, an earlier analysis of nearly 600 of the donors relied on high-throughput TCR beta sequencing. The study was designed to test whether signatures of past pathogen exposure could be identified by cataloging public T cell receptors. An early release covering 550 to 650 HLA-typed donors comprised about 300 gigabases of sequencing data and approximately 80 million unique TCR sequences. A later analysis re-examined previously published TCR beta repertoires from roughly 720 donors and added high-resolution HLA genotyping to investigate patterns of TCR occurrence. Along with the roughly 710-subject first cohort, a separate validation cohort of over a hundred different subjects was used. A later genetic analysis used genome-wide SNP genotypes for about 55% of the 666 donors, treating that subset as a discovery cohort. Among the roughly 400 genotyped donors, under 90% belonged to the genetic ancestry cluster associated with self-reported Caucasian donors. HLA typing included class I and class II loci at four-digit resolution. Every discovery cohort repertoire had been produced on one sequencing platform. Roughly five DR-DQ haplotypes were handled as single units for association and clustering because linkage in the cohort was strong. In the later analysis, no new phenotypic data were used to find candidate immune exposures; instead, reliance was placed on TCR beta sequences and their occurrence across donors. Broad study findings and their caveats: Because some donors lacked HLA typing at each locus, the association tests relied only on the typed subset. A later analysis found that most CMV-associated TCR beta chains appeared HLA-restricted, with HLA associations seemingly driven largely by CMV exposure. An earlier analysis of approximately 530 of the donors showed that most TCR beta V segments appeared in productive rearrangements either about 87% or about 30% of the time, which broadly matched IMGT annotations. A further reported finding was that TCR beta sequences accurately predicted the HLA-A and HLA-B alleles for most subjects in the first cohort. A few of the identified cytomegalovirus-associated TCR beta chains were confirmed in vitro to be specific for cytomegalovirus antigens. This cohort had only TCR beta chains sequenced, and the lack of alpha or paired-chain data limited which features could be detected. The classifier was reported to diagnose cytomegalovirus status with high specificity and sensitivity in both the original cohort and the validation cohort. In a later genetic analysis, a missense DCLRE1C variant was associated with V-gene and J-gene trimming of TCR beta chains, and the association was replicated in an independent cohort. Because counts were too low, fewer than 20 rarely observed V segments, including chromosome 9 orphons, were excluded from the earlier analysis of 587 of the donors. In a later analysis, TCR association rates were found to vary across HLA loci, with the most associated TCRs seen for DRB1 alleles and the fewest for HLA-C alleles. A cluster of highly shared sequence variants was judged likely to represent a technical artifact of the sequencing pipeline. Sequencing depth was assumed to be roughly uniform across donors in the presence/absence analyses, though that assumption may not hold. The study gave a list of about 160 TCR beta chains associated with cytomegalovirus. Compared with the roughly 670-donor mean, donors in an Asian-associated ancestry cluster had fewer N-insertions in productive TCRs, according to a later genetic analysis. According to the authors, the approach could potentially be generalized to other disease states and immunological phenotypes. Across donors, most TCR sequences were observed very rarely, whereas some public TCRs were present in many individuals. According to a later analysis, parvovirus B19, influenza, CMV and Epstein-Barr virus appeared linked to several top co-occurrence clusters. For the cohort, immune exposure information was limited to CMV serostatus. Correlated functional status among segregating V segments might reflect linkage disequilibrium, but an unknown experimental factor could not be ruled out. A later analysis found that HLA-associated TCR beta chains were more clonally expanded and had lower generation probabilities than equally common non-associated chains. Specific HLA alleles were associated with some 15,000 TCR beta sequences at a false discovery rate of 0.05 in a later analysis. When HLA alleles, especially DR and DQ, strongly co-occurred, TCR associations were difficult to assign to individual alleles.

The cohort was made up of 666 healthy bone marrow donors. Cohort members were all nominally healthy when sampled, although unrecorded immune exposures were likely present. The donor tested CMV seropositive, placing the donor among the approximately 310 seropositive members of the cohort. Each donor provided a peripheral blood sample, and peripheral blood mononuclear cells were used for TCR beta sequencing. Genomic DNA was extracted from the blood cell samples with the Qiagen DNeasy Blood Extraction Kit. The library was obtained by the immunoSEQ multiplex PCR assay. The multiplex PCR relied on a mix of 60 forward primers for TCR Vbeta segments and 13 reverse primers for TCR Jbeta segments. The CDR3 region of rearranged TCR beta genes was amplified from genomic DNA by a multiplex PCR assay. The Illumina HiSeq System was used to sequence the amplified TCR beta libraries as 87-base-pair reads. In the authors' own workflow: A later analysis counted tens of millions of unique TCR beta chains across the 666 repertoires, and some 11 million of these chains were shared by at least two donors. To remove PCR and sequencing errors, raw reads were error-corrected and collapsed into unique sequences using a nearest-neighbor algorithm that merged closely related sequences. V, D and J gene segments were assigned by aligning CDR3 sequences to IMGT reference sequences. Each retained sequence needed at least a six-nucleotide match to both a V gene segment and a J gene segment. Rearrangements were called productive when the CDR3 lacked stop codons and stayed in frame with V and J; all others were non-productive. Following IMGT convention, CDR3 was defined as the stretch from the second conserved V-encoded cysteine up to the conserved J-encoded phenylalanine. The earlier analysis of about 610 of the donors excluded sequences that lacked an unambiguous match to a single V gene segment. In an earlier analysis of several hundred of the donors, V segments were called functional above 56.7% productive rearrangements and were called segregating when the between-donor standard deviation exceeded 5%. A statistical classification framework was developed to diagnose cytomegalovirus status using the catalog of TCR beta chain sequences. V and J gene assignment, in a later analysis, came from comparing TCR nucleotide sequences with IMGT/GENE-DB human TR gene sequences. In a later analysis, CDR3 sequences and most-parsimonious VDJ recombination scenarios were assigned using the TCRdist pipeline. In a later analysis, every TCR beta chain was defined by the combination of its CDR3 amino acid sequence and its V-gene family, and reads without a unique V-gene family were dropped. A later analysis removed several hundred highly shared, low-generation-probability nucleotide sequences to deal with suspected cross-contamination and a sequencing artifact. For each public chain, a later analysis derived a clonal expansion index from normalized ranks of inferred template counts within each repertoire. A later analysis computed generation probabilities with a VDJ recombination model fitted to out-of-frame rearrangements, and checked the results against IGoR. In a later analysis, TCR-TCR, TCR-HLA and TCR-CMV co-occurrence was scored with hypergeometric tests, and a repertoire-size bias correction was applied to TCR pairs. In a later analysis, false discovery rates were estimated by permuting HLA or CMV assignments 20 times. A later analysis grouped co-occurring TCRs with DBSCAN, adding TCRdist sequence similarity when clustering within HLA-allele-positive subsets. Repertoires with fewer than 30,000 or more than 120,000 public chains, plus five repertoires with anomalous nucleotide sharing, were excluded from co-occurrence clustering. Imported from immuneACCESS, the table was reduced by TCRdb to in-frame sequences with V and J called. These copies leave out some clones; in studies compared against another copy, an unresolved V gene accounts for under half, and the cause of the remainder is not known. V and J calls and clone size are those listed in that table; D and trimming were worked out from the DNA. The table for this sample lists about 150,000 clones; around 72% of them were counted only once. The ten largest clones add up to around 3.1% of the sample.

This TCR came from a woman between 45 and 60 years old in good health and CMV-seropositive. The sequencing sample was made of PBMCs.

The DNA sequence follows: TGCAGCGTCCGGGACTACCTCCACAATGAGCAGTTCTTC. It specifies CSVRDYLHNEQFF. This chain joins TRBV29-1 to TRBJ2-1, with 7 central nucleotides matching TRBD2. The CDR3 starts with the cysteine, ends with the phenylalanine, and has 13 residues. Of the read, only the CDR3 DNA is kept; its 39 bases are in frame from base 1. Compared with germline, V lacks 6 bases and J lacks 5 bases; bases without a gene match: 7. CDR1 is given as SQVTM and CDR2 as ANQGSEA, both from the germline V gene.